This TCR beta chain was observed in a study of cytomegalovirus exposure and HLA in healthy donors. This clone has just one count. Its antigen remains unknown. Primers for the PCR totalled 60 Vbeta and 13 Jbeta. Method: immunoSEQ multiplex PCR; TCRdb's copy keeps in-frame clones and lacks some. The data show some 130,000 clones, around four fifths seen once. Findings and limits, study-wide: Using a false discovery rate of 0.05, a later analysis showed that 16,000 or so TCR beta sequences were associated with HLA alleles.

This CDR3 comprises 16 residues. Germline-derived CDR1 and CDR2 are SNHLY and FYNNEI. V lost 6 bases to trimming and J lost 0 bases, with 14 bases between them. This chain links TRBV2 with TRBJ1-4; maybe TRBD1 (6 bases). The source material was PBMCs. The TCR comes from a human donor in good health. The CDR3: CASSDRSSATNEKLFF. In DNA, the CDR3 is TGTGCCAGCAGCGACAGGTCTAGTGCAACTAATGAAAAACTGTTTTTT.